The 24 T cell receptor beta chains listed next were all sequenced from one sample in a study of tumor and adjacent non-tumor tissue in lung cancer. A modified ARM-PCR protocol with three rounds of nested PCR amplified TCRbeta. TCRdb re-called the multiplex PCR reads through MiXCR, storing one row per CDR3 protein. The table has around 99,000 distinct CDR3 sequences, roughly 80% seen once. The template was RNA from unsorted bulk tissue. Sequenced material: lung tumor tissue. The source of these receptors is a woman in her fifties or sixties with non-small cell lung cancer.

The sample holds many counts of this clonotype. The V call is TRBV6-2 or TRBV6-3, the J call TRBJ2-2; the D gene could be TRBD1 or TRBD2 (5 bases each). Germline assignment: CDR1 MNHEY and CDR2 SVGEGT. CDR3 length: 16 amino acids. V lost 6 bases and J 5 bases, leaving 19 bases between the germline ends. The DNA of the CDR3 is TGTGCCAGCAGACCCGGGACGGGTGCCGCAACCGGGGAGCTGTTTTTT. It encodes CASRPGTGAATGELFF.

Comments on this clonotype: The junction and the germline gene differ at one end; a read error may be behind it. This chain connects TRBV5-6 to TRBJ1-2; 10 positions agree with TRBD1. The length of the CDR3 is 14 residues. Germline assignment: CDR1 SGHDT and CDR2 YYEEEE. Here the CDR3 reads CTSSPGTGVWGYTF. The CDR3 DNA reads TGTACCAGCAGCCCAGGGACAGGGGTATGGGGCTACACCTTC.

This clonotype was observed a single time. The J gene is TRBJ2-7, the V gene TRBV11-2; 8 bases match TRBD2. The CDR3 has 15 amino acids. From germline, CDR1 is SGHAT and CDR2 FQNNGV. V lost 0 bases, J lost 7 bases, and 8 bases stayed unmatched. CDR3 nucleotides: TGTGCCAGCAGCTTAGAACCAGCGGGAGCGGGGGAGCAGTACTTC. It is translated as CASSLEPAGAGEQYF.

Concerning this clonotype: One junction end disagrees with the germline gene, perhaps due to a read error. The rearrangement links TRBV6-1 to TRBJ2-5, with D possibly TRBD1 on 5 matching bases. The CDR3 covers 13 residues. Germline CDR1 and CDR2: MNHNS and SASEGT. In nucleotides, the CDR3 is TGTGGCAGCAGTGAGCACAGGAGAGAGACCCAGTACTTC. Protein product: CGSSEHRRETQYF.

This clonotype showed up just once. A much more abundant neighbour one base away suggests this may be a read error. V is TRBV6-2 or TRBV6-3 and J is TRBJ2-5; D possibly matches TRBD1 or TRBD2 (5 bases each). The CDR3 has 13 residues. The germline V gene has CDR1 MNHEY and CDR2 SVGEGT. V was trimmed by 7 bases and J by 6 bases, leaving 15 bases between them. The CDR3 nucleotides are TGTGCCAGCACCTTTATGGGACGGAAGACCCAGTACTTC. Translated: CASTFMGRKTQYF.

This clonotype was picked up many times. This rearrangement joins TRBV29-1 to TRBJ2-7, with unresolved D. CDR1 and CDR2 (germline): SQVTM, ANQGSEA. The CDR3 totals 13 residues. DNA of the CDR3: TGCAGTGTACTGGGGTTTTCCCGCTACGAGCAGTACTTC. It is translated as CSVLGFSRYEQYF.

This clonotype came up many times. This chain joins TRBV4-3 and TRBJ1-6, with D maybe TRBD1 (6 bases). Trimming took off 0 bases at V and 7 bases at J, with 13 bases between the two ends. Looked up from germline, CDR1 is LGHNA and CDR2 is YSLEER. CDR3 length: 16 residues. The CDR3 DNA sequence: TGCGCCAGCAGCCAAGATTGGGGGCGGAGGAATTCACCCCTCCACTTT. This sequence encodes CASSQDWGRRNSPLHF.

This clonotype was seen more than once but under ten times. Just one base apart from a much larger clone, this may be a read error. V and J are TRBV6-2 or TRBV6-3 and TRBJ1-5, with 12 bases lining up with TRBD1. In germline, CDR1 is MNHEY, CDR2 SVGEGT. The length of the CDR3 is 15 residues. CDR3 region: CTSRLGTGGWQPQHF. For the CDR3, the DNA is TGTACCAGCAGACTCGGGACAGGGGGCTGGCAGCCCCAGCATTTT.

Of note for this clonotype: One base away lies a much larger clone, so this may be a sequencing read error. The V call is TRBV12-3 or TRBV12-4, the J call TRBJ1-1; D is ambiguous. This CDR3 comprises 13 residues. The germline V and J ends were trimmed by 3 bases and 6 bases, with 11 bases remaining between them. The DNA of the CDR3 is TGTGCCAGCAGTTTGTCGGATGGACCTGAAGCTTTCTTT. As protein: CASSLSDGPEAFF.

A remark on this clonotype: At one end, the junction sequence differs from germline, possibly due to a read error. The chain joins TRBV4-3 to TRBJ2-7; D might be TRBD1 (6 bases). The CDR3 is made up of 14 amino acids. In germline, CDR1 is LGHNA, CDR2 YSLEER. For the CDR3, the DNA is TGCCCCAGCAGCCAACTCTTGGACAGTTCCGAGCAGTACTTC. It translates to CPSSQLLDSSEQYF.

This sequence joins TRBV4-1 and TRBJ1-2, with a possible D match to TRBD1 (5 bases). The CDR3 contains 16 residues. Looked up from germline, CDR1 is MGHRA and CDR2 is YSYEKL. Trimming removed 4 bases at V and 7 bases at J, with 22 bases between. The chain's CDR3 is CASSPSRAVGLGGYTF. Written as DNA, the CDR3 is TGCGCCAGCAGCCCAAGCAGGGCAGTGGGCTTAGGTGGCTACACCTTC.

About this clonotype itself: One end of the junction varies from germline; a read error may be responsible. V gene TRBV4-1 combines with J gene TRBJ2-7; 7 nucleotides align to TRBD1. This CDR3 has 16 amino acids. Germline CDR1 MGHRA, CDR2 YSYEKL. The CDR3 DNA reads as TGCGCCAGCAGCCAAGATTTCCCAGGGGGTTCCTACAAGCAGTACTTC. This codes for CASSQDFPGGSYKQYF.

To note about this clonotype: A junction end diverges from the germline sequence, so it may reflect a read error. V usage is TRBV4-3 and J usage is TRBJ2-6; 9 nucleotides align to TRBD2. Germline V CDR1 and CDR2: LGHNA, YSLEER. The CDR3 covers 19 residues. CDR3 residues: CASNQAATSGRTGANVLTF. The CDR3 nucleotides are TGCGCCAGCAACCAAGCCGCGACTAGCGGTAGGACTGGGGCCAACGTCCTGACCTTC.

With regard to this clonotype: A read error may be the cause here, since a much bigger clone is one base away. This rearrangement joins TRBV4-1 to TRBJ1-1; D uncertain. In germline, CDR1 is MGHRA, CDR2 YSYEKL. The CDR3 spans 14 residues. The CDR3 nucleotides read TGCGTCAGCAGCCAAGTCGTAGGGAACACTGAAGCTTTCTTT. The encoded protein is CVSSQVVGNTEAFF.

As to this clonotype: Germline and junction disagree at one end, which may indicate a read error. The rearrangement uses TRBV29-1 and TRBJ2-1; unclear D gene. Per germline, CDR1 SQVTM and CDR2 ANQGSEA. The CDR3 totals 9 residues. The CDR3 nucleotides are TGCAGCGTTGACAATGAGCAATTCTTC. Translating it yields CSVDNEQFF.

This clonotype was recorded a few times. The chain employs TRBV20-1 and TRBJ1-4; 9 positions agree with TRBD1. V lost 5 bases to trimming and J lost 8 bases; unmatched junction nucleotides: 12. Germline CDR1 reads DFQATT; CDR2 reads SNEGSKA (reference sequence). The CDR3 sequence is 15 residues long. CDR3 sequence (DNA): TGCAGTGCTGCCCGACAGGGGGTAGCACGGGAAAAACTGTTTTTT. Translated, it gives CSAARQGVAREKLFF.

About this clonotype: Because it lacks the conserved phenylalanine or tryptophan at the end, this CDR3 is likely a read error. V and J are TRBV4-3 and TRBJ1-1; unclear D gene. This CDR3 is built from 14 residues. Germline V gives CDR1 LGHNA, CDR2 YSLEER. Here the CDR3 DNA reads TGTGCCAGCAGCCAAGACAATGGGATCACTGAAGCTTTCATT. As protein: CASSQDNGITEAFI.

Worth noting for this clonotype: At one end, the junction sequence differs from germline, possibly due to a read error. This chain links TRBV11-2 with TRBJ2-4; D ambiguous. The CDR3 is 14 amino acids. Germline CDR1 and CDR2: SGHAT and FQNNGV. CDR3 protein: CVSSSSLSKNIQYF. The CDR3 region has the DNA TGTGTTAGCAGCTCCAGTTTGTCCAAAAACATTCAATATTTC.

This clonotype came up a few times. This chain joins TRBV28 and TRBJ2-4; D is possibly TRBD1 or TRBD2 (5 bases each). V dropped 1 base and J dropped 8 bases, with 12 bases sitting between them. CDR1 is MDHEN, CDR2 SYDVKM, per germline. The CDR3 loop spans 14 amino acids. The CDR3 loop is CASSLFAGTYIQYF. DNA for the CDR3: TGTGCCAGCAGTTTATTCGCAGGGACGTACATTCAGTACTTC.

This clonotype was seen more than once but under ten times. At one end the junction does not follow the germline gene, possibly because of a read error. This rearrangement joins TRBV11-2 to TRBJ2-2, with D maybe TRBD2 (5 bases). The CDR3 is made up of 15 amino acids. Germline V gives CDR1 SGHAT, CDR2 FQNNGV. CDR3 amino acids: CASSWGVASSGELFF. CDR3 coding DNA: TGCGCCAGCAGCTGGGGAGTGGCTTCGTCCGGGGAGCTGTTTTTT.

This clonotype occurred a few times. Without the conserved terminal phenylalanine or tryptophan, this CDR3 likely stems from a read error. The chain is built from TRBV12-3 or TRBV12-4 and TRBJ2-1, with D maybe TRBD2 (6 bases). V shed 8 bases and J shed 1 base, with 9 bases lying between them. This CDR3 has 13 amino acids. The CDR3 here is CASAGSSYNEQFL. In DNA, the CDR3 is TGTGCCAGCGCGGGGTCTTCCTACAATGAGCAGTTCCTC.

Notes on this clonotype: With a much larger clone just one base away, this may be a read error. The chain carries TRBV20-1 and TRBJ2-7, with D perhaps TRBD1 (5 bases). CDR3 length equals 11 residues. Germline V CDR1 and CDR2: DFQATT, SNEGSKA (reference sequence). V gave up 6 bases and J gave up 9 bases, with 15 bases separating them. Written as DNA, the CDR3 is TGCAGTGCCGAGGACAAGATAGGGCAGTACTTC. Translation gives CSAEDKIGQYF.

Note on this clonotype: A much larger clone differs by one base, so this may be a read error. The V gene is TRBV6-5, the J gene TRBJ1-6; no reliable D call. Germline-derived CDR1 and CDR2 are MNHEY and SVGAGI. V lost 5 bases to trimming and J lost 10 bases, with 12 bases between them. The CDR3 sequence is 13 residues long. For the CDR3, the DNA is TGTGCCAGCAGTACAGAGTCCGGGTCACCCCTCCACTTT. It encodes CASSTESGSPLHF.

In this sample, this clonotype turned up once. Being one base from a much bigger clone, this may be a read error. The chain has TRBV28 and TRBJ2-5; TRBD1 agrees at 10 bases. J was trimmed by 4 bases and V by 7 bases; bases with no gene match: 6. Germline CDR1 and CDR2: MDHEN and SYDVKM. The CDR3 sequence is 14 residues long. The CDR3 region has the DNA TGTGCCAGCACCCTGGGACAGGGGACAGAGACCCAGTACTTC. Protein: CASTLGQGTETQYF.